The text below deals with one T cell receptor (beta chain). Its antigen remains unidentified. No base quality values were provided; no much bigger clone lies one nucleotide off. TCRbeta CDR3 regions were amplified from genomic DNA using the immunoSEQ Assay, a bias-controlled multiplex PCR. On the authors' methods: Nucleated cell counts per sample were estimated from amplification of reference gene primers within the assay. To quantify the absolute abundance of each unique TCRbeta CDR3 rearrangement, sequence reads were collapsed and filtered. Productive Simpson clonality was computed per sample as the square root of Simpson's diversity index over productive rearrangements. Held by TCRdb, this immuneACCESS table contains in-frame sequences only and omits some clones. Under half of the omission traces to an unresolved V gene where checked; the cause of the rest is unknown. V and J calls and clone size are given by that table; D and trimming were obtained from the DNA. Recorded for this sample are around 210,000 clones; approximately 90% of them occurred a single time. The top ten constitute 15% to 20% of the sample.

These data come from a study of blood T cell repertoires in COVID-19 (dated by TCRdb to 2018 to 2021). For the study in its entirety: Samples covering the acute and convalescent phases of COVID-19 were provided by collaborators in the United States, Italy and Spain. The material from the prospective study consisted of cDNA or gDNA derived from T cells, B-cell-depleted T cells, or PBMCs. Deeply sampled blood TCRbeta repertoires from subjects exposed to, actively infected with, or recovered from COVID-19 were included in the dataset. The repertoires were made available in a free public database intended to serve as a resource for research on the immune response to SARS-CoV-2. The samples were drawn from the first 160 participants of the ongoing ImmuneRACE study and from 950 to 1,500 subjects provided by 6 global collaborators. Sample metadata almost always included a de-identified subject ID, COVID-19 status, age in years and sex. Where HLA class I and class II types were available, the types were taken from metadata supplied by the sample provider, not from assay-based typing. Broader findings and caveats from the paper: How much clinical and demographic metadata was included differed by source and by participant, and the metadata was provided uncurated.

One collaborating source in Seattle enrolled patients while the patients were actively infected and followed the patients over time throughout the course of disease. Each collaborating institution followed its own protocols to collect whole blood in K2EDTA tubes. For TCRbeta analysis, collaborator samples were shipped as frozen whole blood, as isolated PBMCs, or as DNA extracted from either sample type. Sample: peripheral blood. This TCR was recovered from a man over 45 with COVID-19, enrolled during active disease.

The CDR3 is CASSQDSVNEKLFF. The DNA reads as follows: TGCGCCAGCAGCCAAGATTCAGTAAATGAAAAACTGTTTTTT. The V and J genes are TRBV4-3 and TRBJ1-4; too little of a D gene remains to name it. Between the V and J ends, shortened by 0 bases and 5 bases respectively, the junction contains 7 bases. The CDR3 holds 14 amino acids from the cysteine to the phenylalanine. Only CDR3 DNA remains: 42 bases, in frame from the first base. The germline V gene supplies CDR1 LGHNA and CDR2 YSLEER.